These 14 T cell receptor beta chains came from one sample sequenced in a study of T cell repertoires in cytomegalovirus infection. The antigens of these receptors remain unknown. TCRdb reprocessed the reads via MiXCR and lists one record per CDR3 protein. The table records approximately 120,000 distinct CDR3 sequences, 25% to 35% of them present only once. The material sequenced was CD8+ T cells from cultured PBMCs, taken from culture after CMV antigen stimulation. These TCRs come from a human donor in good health (CMV status not recorded). Some clones in this sample may be carry-over from other donors' samples.

A few counts support this clonotype. The rearrangement uses TRBV7-9 and TRBJ2-5; D is possibly TRBD1 (6 bases). Trimming stripped 4 bases from V and 4 bases from J, with 16 bases between. The germline V gene has CDR1 SEHNR and CDR2 FQNEAQ (reference sequence). The CDR3 consists of 15 residues. The CDR3 is CASSSLGHYSETQYF. The CDR3 nucleotides are TGTGCCAGCAGCTCCCTGGGACATTACTCAGAGACCCAGTACTTC.

In this sample, this clonotype turned up a few times. This chain links TRBV7-9 with TRBJ2-7; D possibly matches TRBD1 or TRBD2 (5 bases each). V lost 4 bases and J lost 0, with 10 bases in between. The CDR3 totals 14 residues. In germline, CDR1 is SEHNR, CDR2 FQNEAQ (reference sequence). The CDR3 region is CASSSRESSYEQYF. CDR3 DNA sequence: TGTGCCAGCAGCTCCAGGGAGAGCTCCTACGAGCAGTACTTC. Drawing the rest from reference TRBV7-9 and TRBJ2-7, the complete variable domain is DTGVSQNPRHKITKRGQNVTFRCDPISEHNRLYWYRQTLGQGPEFLTYFQNEAQLEKSRLLSDRFSAERPKGSFSTLEIQRTEQGDSAMYLCASSSRESSYEQYFGPGTRLTVT.

The genes are TRBV7-9 and TRBJ2-3; no clear D. The V gene's germline CDR1 is SEHNR and CDR2 FQNEAQ (reference sequence). The CDR3 totals 10 residues. V lost 4 bases and J lost 4, with 0 bases in between. CDR3 sequence: CASSSDTQYF. In nucleotides, the CDR3 is TGTGCCAGCAGCTCAGATACGCAGTATTTT.

The chain carries TRBV11-2 and TRBJ2-7; weak D call: TRBD1 (6 bases). Trimming took off 2 bases at V and 5 bases at J, with 13 bases between the two ends. The germline V gene has CDR1 SGHAT and CDR2 FQNNGV. The CDR3 has 14 amino acids. Here the CDR3 DNA reads TGTGCCAGCAGCTTAATAGGGACATACGACGAGCAGTACTTC. Its translation: CASSLIGTYDEQYF.

In this sample, this clonotype turned up once. This chain links TRBV28 with TRBJ2-7; D is perhaps TRBD1 (6 bases). Trimming stripped 3 bases from V and 3 bases from J, with 12 bases between. The CDR3 extends over 14 amino acids. Germline CDR1 reads MDHEN; CDR2 reads SYDVKM. CDR3 sequence: CASSLTQGFYEQYF. In DNA, the CDR3 is TGTGCCAGCAGTTTGACGCAGGGGTTCTACGAGCAGTACTTC.

The table lists this clonotype with a few counts. The chain uses TRBV5-1 and TRBJ2-1; 12 positions agree with TRBD2. The germline CDR1 and CDR2 sequences are SGHRS and YFSETQ. After removal of 3 bases from V and 5 bases from J, the junction contained 9 bases not matched to a gene. This CDR3 has 17 amino acids. The CDR3 region has the DNA TGCGCCAGCAGCTCCTGGCTAGCGGGGGGGCGGGACAATGAGCAGTTCTTC. Its translation: CASSSWLAGGRDNEQFF.

The rearrangement joins TRBV20-1 to TRBJ1-2; D not certain. The CDR3 is 13 residues long. V was pared by 0 bases and J by 4 bases, with 9 bases between. Germline V gene data show CDR1 as DFQATT and CDR2 as SNEGSKA (reference sequence). Here the CDR3 reads CSARDLESYGYTF. The CDR3 DNA sequence: TGCAGTGCTAGAGATCTGGAGTCCTATGGCTACACCTTC.

The chain uses TRBV19 and TRBJ1-5; D is undetermined. Germline V CDR1 and CDR2: LNHDA, SQIVND (reference sequence). With 4 bases removed from V and 0 bases from J, the gap between germline ends came to 7 bases. CDR3 length: 14 residues. The CDR3 sequence: CASSTDYSNQPQHF. In nucleotides, the CDR3 is TGTGCCAGTAGTACGGACTATAGCAATCAGCCCCAGCATTTT.

This chain links TRBV23-1 with TRBJ2-4; no reliable D call. TRBV23-1 is noted as an ORF with a role that remains uncertain. Trimming stripped 1 base from V and 0 bases from J, with 13 bases between. This CDR3 contains 17 residues. CDR3 in DNA: TGCGCCAGCAGTCAATTCCGGAATAAGGGAGCCAAAAACATTCAGTACTTC. Amino acids: CASSQFRNKGAKNIQYF.

The table lists this clonotype with many counts. The chain has TRBV14 and TRBJ2-7, with D possibly matching TRBD1 (6 bases). The germline gives CDR1 SGHDN, CDR2 FVKESK. The CDR3 length is 13 residues. Trimming shortened V by 6 bases and J by 5 bases, and 14 bases separated the two germline ends. The CDR3 DNA follows: TGTGCCAGCAGGCAGGGGATGTACGACGAGCAGTACTTC. It translates to CASRQGMYDEQYF.

This clonotype was detected a few times. The chain links TRBV7-9 to TRBJ2-3; D gene ambiguous. V dropped 7 bases and J dropped 1 base, with 15 bases sitting between them. CDR3 length: 15 amino acids. Germline CDR1 and CDR2: SEHNR and FQNEAQ (reference sequence). Here the CDR3 reads CASTSSNTGTDTQYF. The CDR3 DNA is TGTGCCAGCACCTCTAGTAACACAGGCACAGATACGCAGTATTTT.

V is TRBV27 and J is TRBJ1-1; a weak D match, TRBD1 (6 bases). Germline values: CDR1 MNHEY, CDR2 SMNVEV (reference sequence). CDR3 length: 16 amino acids. V lost 5 bases, J lost 3 bases, and 19 bases lay in between. CDR3 sequence: CASSPLLRGVDTEAFF. CDR3 nucleotide sequence: TGTGCCAGCAGTCCTCTCCTGAGGGGGGTTGACACTGAAGCTTTCTTT.

V and J are TRBV28 and TRBJ2-5; 10 bases agree with TRBD1. From germline, CDR1 is MDHEN and CDR2 SYDVKM. The CDR3 has 16 amino acids. The V and J ends lost 3 bases and 5 bases, in that order; junction bases with no gene match: 9. In DNA, the CDR3 is TGTGCCAGCAGTTTGGAGCGGGACAGGGGATGGGAGACCCAGTACTTC. Its protein is CASSLERDRGWETQYF. Complete variable domain (other parts from reference TRBV28 and TRBJ2-5): DVKVTQSSRYLVKRTGEKVFLECVQDMDHENMFWYRQDPGLGLRLIYFSYDVKMKEKGDIPEGYSVSREKKERFSLILESASTNQTSMYLCASSLERDRGWETQYFGPGTRLLVL.

The V and J genes are TRBV2 and TRBJ1-1, with a tentative D call TRBD1 (5 bases). In germline, CDR1 is SNHLY, CDR2 FYNNEI. The ends were cut back, 9 bases at V and 1 base at J, with 15 bases in the middle. This CDR3 spans 14 amino acids. The CDR3 protein is CARMGGAGNTEAFF. Written as DNA, the CDR3 is TGTGCCAGGATGGGAGGGGCCGGGAACACTGAAGCTTTCTTT. Using reference TRBV2 and TRBJ1-1 for the parts outside the CDR3, the full variable domain is EPEVTQTPSHQVTQMGQEVILRCVPISNHLYFYWYRQILGQKVEFLVSFYNNEISEKSEIFDDQFSVERPDGSNFTLKIRSTKLEDSAMYFCARMGGAGNTEAFFGQGTRLTVV.